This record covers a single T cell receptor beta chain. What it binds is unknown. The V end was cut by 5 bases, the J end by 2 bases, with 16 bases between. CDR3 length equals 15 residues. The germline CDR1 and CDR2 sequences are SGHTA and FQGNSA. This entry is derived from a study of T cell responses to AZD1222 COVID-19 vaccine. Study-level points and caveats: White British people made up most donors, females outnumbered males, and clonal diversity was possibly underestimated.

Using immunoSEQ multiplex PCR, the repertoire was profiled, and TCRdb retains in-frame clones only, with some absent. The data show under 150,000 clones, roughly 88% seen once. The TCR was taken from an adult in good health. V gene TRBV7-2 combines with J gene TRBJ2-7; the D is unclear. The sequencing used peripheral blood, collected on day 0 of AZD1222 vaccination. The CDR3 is CASSPLAGGAYEQYF. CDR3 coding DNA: TGTGCCAGCAGCCCGCTGGCCGGCGGAGCCTACGAGCAGTACTTC.